These T cell receptor beta chains were read from a single sample in a study of beta chain features in type 1 diabetes. TCRdb's copy holds only in-frame clones and misses some; the assay was immunoSEQ multiplex PCR. Of hundreds of thousands of clones listed, more than 13% are singletons. Sequences were obtained from naive CD4+ T cells from blood. Receptors were obtained from a young man with type 1 diabetes. Both conserved end residues are part of each CDR3. A D gene is named only where the DNA matches it firmly. Clone size is given for some rows only: seen once, a few or many times, or a class if the clone is expanded.

d_call	v_call	j_call	clone_size	cdr3_aa	cdr3_nt
TRBD1	TRBV7-9	TRBJ1-1	NA	CASSGQPNTEAFF	TGTGCCAGCTCGGGACAGCCGAACACTGAAGCTTTCTTT
NA	TRBV6-5	TRBJ1-2	few	CASSSLVKYYGYTF	TGTGCCAGCAGTTCCCTGGTAAAATACTATGGCTACACCTTC
TRBD1	TRBV28	TRBJ1-5	few	CASSQGSGTGNQPQHF	TGTGCCAGCAGCCAAGGCTCTGGGACAGGCAATCAGCCCCAGCATTTT
TRBD1	TRBV15	TRBJ2-7	few	CATSRDRQGSYEQYF	TGTGCCACCAGCAGAGATCGACAGGGGTCCTACGAGCAGTACTTC
NA	TRBV7-6	TRBJ2-1	few	CASSSVKGSYNEQFF	TGTGCCAGCAGCTCGGTGAAGGGCTCCTACAATGAGCAGTTCTTC
NA	TRBV7-6	TRBJ1-2	few	CASSLAKVDGYTF	TGTGCCAGCAGCTTAGCGAAGGTAGATGGCTACACCTTC
TRBD1	TRBV6-5	TRBJ1-1	few	CASRNRDRNTEAFF	TGTGCCAGCAGAAACCGGGACAGGAACACTGAAGCTTTCTTT
TRBD2	TRBV30	TRBJ2-7	NA	CAWSVTLAGRDEQYF	TGTGCCTGGAGTGTTACACTAGCGGGTAGAGACGAGCAGTACTTC
TRBD1	TRBV30	TRBJ2-6	NA	CAWSAGTGVFGGANVLTF	TGTGCCTGGAGTGCCGGGACAGGGGTCTTCGGTGGGGCCAACGTCCTGACTTTC
NA	TRBV4-2	TRBJ2-1	NA	CASSQGSGDLYNEQFF	TGTGCCAGCAGCCAAGGGTCGGGGGACCTTTACAATGAGCAGTTCTTC
NA	TRBV27	TRBJ2-1	NA	CASSLTESSYNEQFF	TGTGCCAGCAGTTTAACGGAAAGCTCCTACAATGAGCAGTTCTTC
NA	TRBV9	TRBJ1-1	few	CASSSGQNTEAFF	TGTGCCAGCAGCTCGGGACAGAACACTGAAGCTTTCTTT
NA	TRBV5-1	TRBJ2-7	NA	CASVGTVSYEQYF	TGCGCCAGCGTAGGGACTGTTTCCTACGAGCAGTACTTC
NA	TRBV5-1	TRBJ1-2	NA	CASSLGGITVYGYTF	TGCGCCAGCAGCTTGGGAGGCATAACCGTATATGGCTACACCTTC